This TCR beta chain was identified during a study of T cell responses to AZD1222 COVID-19 vaccine. Whole-study findings and limits: There were mostly white British donors and more females than males, and clonal diversity was possibly underestimated. Seropositive AZD1222 recipients at baseline numbered only six or seven. Repertoires were collected only later (after the peak T cell response had occurred).

About this clone: No antigen is known for it.

The repertoire was sequenced with immunoSEQ multiplex PCR; TCRdb's copy has only in-frame clones and lacks some. The table records 140,000 to 150,000 clones, approximately 94% of them present only once. Germline assignment: CDR1 SQVTM and CDR2 ANQGSEA. The V end was cut by 7 bases, the J end by 9 bases, with 10 bases between. This CDR3 region has 10 residues. Sequencing was performed on peripheral blood, taken on day 0 of AZD1222 vaccination. This receptor was obtained from an adult in good health. The genes are TRBV29-1 and TRBJ1-5; weak D call: TRBD1 (5 bases). CDR3 coding DNA: TGCAGCGCCGGGGGGGGGCCCCAGCATTTT. Translated: CSAGGGPQHF.